These 29 T cell receptor beta chains were sequenced from one sample in a study of PD-1 blockade in classical Hodgkin lymphoma. The time point here: newly diagnosed, previously untreated cHL patient sample. Here immunoSEQ multiplex PCR was the method, and the copy in TCRdb shows in-frame clones only, minus some. The sample lists tens of thousands of clones; 90% to 95% were seen once. The specimen sequenced was peripheral blood mononuclear cells (PBMCs). The receptors were sampled from a human donor with classical Hodgkin lymphoma.

The V call is TRBV5-4, the J call TRBJ1-1; the D is unclear. V was shortened by 0 bases and J by 0 bases, with 12 bases between the two germline ends. Looked up from germline, CDR1 is SGHNT and CDR2 is YYREEE (reference sequence). This CDR3 comprises 16 residues. Here the CDR3 DNA reads TGTGCCAGCAGCTTGGTAGGGCAGTCCATGAACACTGAAGCTTTCTTT. Its translation: CASSLVGQSMNTEAFF.

This chain joins TRBV5-4 and TRBJ1-1; the match to TRBD1 covers 11 bases. Trimming removed 4 bases from V and 1 base from J; junction bases left unmatched: 3. Germline V lookup: CDR1 SGHNT, CDR2 YYREEE (reference sequence). This CDR3 comprises 15 residues. The CDR3 here is CASSRTGGSNTEAFF. The CDR3, as DNA: TGTGCCAGCAGCCGGACAGGGGGCTCGAACACTGAAGCTTTCTTT.

The chain joins TRBV18 to TRBJ1-2, with no clear D. Looked up from germline, CDR1 is KGHSH and CDR2 is LQKENI. The CDR3 contains 13 residues. V lost 3 bases and J lost 4, with 9 bases in between. This CDR3 reads CASSPEGGYGYTF. As DNA, the CDR3 is TGTGCCAGCTCACCGGAGGGTGGCTATGGCTACACCTTC.

The chain links TRBV5-1 to TRBJ2-7; TRBD2 aligns across 12 bases. J lost 2 bases, V lost 0 bases, and 12 bases had no gene match. This CDR3 region has 19 residues. Germline CDR1 SGHRS, CDR2 YFSETQ. CDR3 loop: CASSLEASGRATRPYEQYF. The CDR3 nucleotides read TGCGCCAGCAGCTTGGAGGCTAGCGGGAGGGCCACGAGACCCTACGAGCAGTACTTC.

V gene TRBV4-2 combines with J gene TRBJ2-7; D ambiguous. Germline V gene sequence: CDR1 LGHNA, CDR2 YNFKEQ. Between the trimmed V and J ends, which lost 0 bases and 3 bases, there was a span of 15 bases. This CDR3 contains 16 residues. CDR3 protein: CASSQDLWTTNYEQYF. CDR3 nucleotide sequence: TGTGCCAGCAGCCAAGATTTGTGGACCACTAACTACGAGCAGTACTTC.

The genes are TRBV12-5 and TRBJ2-1; 7 bases agree with TRBD2. The V and J ends lost 3 bases and 4 bases, in that order; junction bases with no gene match: 6. There are 15 residues in the CDR3. Germline-derived CDR1 and CDR2 are LGHNT and FRNRAP. The CDR3 loop is CASGFPGTTYNEQFF. The CDR3 DNA is TGTGCTAGTGGTTTCCCCGGGACTACGTACAATGAGCAGTTCTTC.

V usage is TRBV27 and J usage is TRBJ2-6; 9 bases are a match to TRBD1. CDR1 and CDR2 from the germline V gene are MNHEY and SMNVEV (reference sequence). Trimming cost V 5 bases and J 0 bases; bases outside gene matches: 2. The CDR3 contains 16 residues. CDR3 residues: CASSPTGGSGANVLTF. CDR3 sequence (DNA): TGTGCCAGCAGTCCGACAGGGGGCTCTGGGGCCAACGTCCTGACTTTC. The complete variable domain, with remaining parts taken from reference TRBV27 and TRBJ2-6, reads EAQVTQNPRYLITVTGKKLTVTCSQNMNHEYMSWYRQDPGLGLRQIYYSMNVEVTDKGDVPEGYKVSRKEKRNFPLILESPSPNQTSLYFCASSPTGGSGANVLTFGAGSRLTVL.

The chain is built from TRBV2 and TRBJ1-2; D is perhaps TRBD1 (6 bases). This CDR3 is 14 amino acids long. Germline CDR1 SNHLY, CDR2 FYNNEI. The V and J ends lost 6 bases and 2 bases respectively, with 13 bases between them. CDR3 nucleotide sequence: TGTGCCAGCAGACGGGACACATCAAACTATGGCTACACCTTC. It encodes CASRRDTSNYGYTF.

The V and J genes are TRBV5-5 and TRBJ2-5, with 7 bases identical to TRBD2. The V gene's germline CDR1 is SGHKS and CDR2 YYEKEE (reference sequence). V lost 4 bases and J lost 6; bases outside the gene matches: 9. This CDR3 has 14 amino acids. The CDR3 loop reads CASSTGEGSQTQYF. Written as DNA, the CDR3 is TGTGCCAGCAGCACCGGGGAGGGAAGTCAGACCCAGTACTTC.

The V call is TRBV5-1, the J call TRBJ1-1, with 10 bases that match TRBD1. This CDR3 has 15 amino acids. The germline V gene encodes CDR1 SGHRS and CDR2 YFSETQ. V lost 4 bases, J lost 4 bases, and 7 bases stayed unmatched. Here the CDR3 DNA reads TGCGCCAGCAGCCCACGGGACAGGGGTAGCACTGAAGCTTTCTTT. This codes for CASSPRDRGSTEAFF. Full variable domain (outside the CDR3, taken from reference TRBV5-1 and TRBJ1-1): KAGVTQTPRYLIKTRGQQVTLSCSPISGHRSVSWYQQTPGQGLQFLFEYFSETQRNKGNFPGRFSGRQFSNSRSEMNVSTLELGDSALYLCASSPRDRGSTEAFFGQGTRLTVV.

The rearrangement joins TRBV7-2 to TRBJ1-3; tentative D call: TRBD1 (5 bases). This CDR3 has 14 amino acids. In germline, CDR1 is SGHTA, CDR2 FQGNSA. V gave up 5 bases and J gave up 7 bases, with 15 bases separating them. This CDR3 is CASSPRNGGNTIYF. The CDR3 DNA is TGTGCCAGCAGCCCGAGGAACGGGGGGAACACCATATATTTT.

The J gene is TRBJ2-7, the V gene TRBV19, with D possibly being TRBD1 or TRBD2 (6 bases each). The CDR3 loop spans 13 amino acids. Trimming removed 6 bases from V and 6 bases from J, with 15 bases in between. CDR1 and CDR2 (germline): LNHDA, SQIVND (reference sequence). CDR3 coding DNA: TGTGCCAGTAGCCAGAGGGGGGACGGCGAGCAGTACTTC. Translated, it gives CASSQRGDGEQYF.

V gene TRBV15 combines with J gene TRBJ2-3; the D gene is possibly TRBD2 (6 bases). The germline gives CDR1 LNHNV, CDR2 YYDKDF (reference sequence). The CDR3 is 15 amino acids. Trimming took off 1 base at V and 2 bases at J, with 10 bases between the two ends. This CDR3 reads CATSRVAEITDTQYF. The CDR3 DNA follows: TGTGCCACCAGCAGAGTAGCGGAGATCACAGATACGCAGTATTTT.

This clone was counted a single time. J is TRBJ2-1 and V is TRBV11-2; 14 bases align to TRBD2. CDR1 and CDR2 from the germline V gene are SGHAT and FQNNGV. With 3 bases clipped from V and 8 bases from J, the junction kept 9 bases outside the gene matches. The CDR3 has 17 amino acids. The CDR3 nucleotides are TGTGCCAGCAGCTTCCGACTAGCGGGGGGGGCTTTATATGAGCAGTTCTTC. Residues: CASSFRLAGGALYEQFF.

The V call is TRBV27, the J call TRBJ2-1, with 7 nucleotides matching TRBD1. The trim removed 2 bases at V and 2 bases at J, leaving 18 bases unmatched. The germline CDR1 and CDR2 sequences are MNHEY and SMNVEV (reference sequence). The length of the CDR3 is 20 residues. The CDR3 here is CASSLHKIRPGGDPYNEQFF. The CDR3 nucleotides are TGTGCCAGCAGTTTACACAAAATAAGGCCAGGGGGAGACCCCTACAATGAGCAGTTCTTC.

The gene calls are TRBV11-2 and TRBJ1-1, with 8 bases fitting TRBD1. Germline CDR1 is SGHAT and CDR2 is FQNNGV. The junction had 2 bases not matched to a gene; V was cut back by 1 base and J by 1 base. CDR3 length equals 15 residues. The CDR3 loop reads CASSLVGTGNTEAFF. CDR3 nucleotides: TGTGCCAGCAGCTTAGTCGGGACAGGGAACACTGAAGCTTTCTTT.

This clone has only one observation. The chain recombines TRBV30 with TRBJ1-4; no clear D. Germline lookup yields CDR1 GTSNPN and CDR2 SVGIG (reference sequence). The V and J ends lost 0 bases and 7 bases respectively, with 6 bases between them. The CDR3 covers 12 residues. In DNA, the CDR3 is TGTGCCTGGAGTGTACTAGGTGAAAAACTGTTTTTT. It codes for CAWSVLGEKLFF.

The genes are TRBV7-8 and TRBJ2-1, with TRBD1 matching over 9 bases. Per the germline V gene, CDR1 is SGHVS and CDR2 is FQNEAQ. This CDR3 is built from 16 residues. The junction had 4 bases not matched to a gene; V was cut back by 3 bases and J by 1 base. Here the CDR3 DNA reads TGTGCCAGCAGCTTGGGGGGACAGGGTTCCTACAATGAGCAGTTCTTC. This codes for CASSLGGQGSYNEQFF.

The rearrangement links TRBV30 to TRBJ1-2; tentative D call: TRBD1 (5 bases). This CDR3 has 12 residues. The V end lost 8 bases, the J end lost 4 bases, and 14 bases lay between the germline ends. Germline CDR1 reads GTSNPN; CDR2 reads SVGIG (reference sequence). CDR3 coding DNA: TGTGCCCGAAGGGGAGGGGTCTATGGCTACACCTTC. The encoded protein is CARRGGVYGYTF.

The chain couples TRBV27 to TRBJ2-2; a possible D gene is TRBD2 (5 bases). From germline, CDR1 is MNHEY and CDR2 SMNVEV (reference sequence). This CDR3 has 16 residues. V dropped 2 bases and J dropped 6 bases, with 16 bases sitting between them. The CDR3 spells CASSLIALRHPGELFF. For the CDR3, the DNA is TGTGCCAGCAGTTTAATAGCGCTGAGACACCCCGGGGAGCTGTTTTTT.

The rearrangement joins TRBV6-5 to TRBJ1-5, with no clear D. There are 15 residues in the CDR3. Trimming removed 6 bases from V and 0 bases from J, with 12 bases in between. From germline, CDR1 is MNHEY and CDR2 SVGAGI. The CDR3, as DNA: TGTGCCAGCAGCCAGGACGGTTATAGCAATCAGCCCCAGCATTTT. It encodes CASSQDGYSNQPQHF.

The chain uses TRBV18 and TRBJ2-6; 9 bases are shared with TRBD1. V lost 0 bases, J lost 0 bases, and 6 bases stayed unmatched. This CDR3 spans 19 amino acids. Germline assignment: CDR1 KGHSH and CDR2 LQKENI. Written as DNA, the CDR3 is TGTGCCAGCTCACCACCCCGGACAGGGGCCATCTCTGGGGCCAACGTCCTGACTTTC. Translated: CASSPPRTGAISGANVLTF.

The rearrangement uses TRBV1 and TRBJ1-2. TRBV1 is a known pseudogene. This CDR3 has 14 amino acids. The DNA of the CDR3 is TGCACCAGCAGCCAAGGGGCGGGGCGCTATGGCTACACCTTC. This sequence encodes CTSSQGAGRYGYTF.

The V call is TRBV7-9, the J call TRBJ2-7, with a possible D match to TRBD1 (6 bases). Germline lookup yields CDR1 SEHNR and CDR2 FQNEAQ (reference sequence). V gave up 3 bases and J gave up 3 bases, with 12 bases separating them. CDR3 length equals 14 residues. The CDR3: CASSFPGHNYEQYF. CDR3 coding DNA: TGTGCCAGCAGCTTTCCGGGACATAACTACGAGCAGTACTTC.

V is TRBV4-1 and J is TRBJ2-7; maybe TRBD1 (6 bases). Germline CDR1 and CDR2: MGHRA and YSYEKL. Trimming left V 0 bases short and J 5 bases short, with 14 bases between. The CDR3 covers 15 residues. This chain's CDR3 is CASSQDPGTKHEQYF. CDR3 nucleotide sequence: TGCGCCAGCAGCCAAGACCCCGGGACAAAGCACGAGCAGTACTTC.

This sequence joins TRBV5-1 and TRBJ1-3, with TRBD1 as a possible D gene (6 bases). The CDR3 length is 16 residues. V was pared by 4 bases and J by 0 bases, with 14 bases between. The germline V gene encodes CDR1 SGHRS and CDR2 YFSETQ. CDR3 coding DNA: TGCGCCAGCAGCCCCAATGGACAGCCCTCTGGAAACACCATATATTTT. Translated, it gives CASSPNGQPSGNTIYF.

V gene TRBV7-8 combines with J gene TRBJ1-1; possible D gene TRBD1, 5 bases. From germline, CDR1 is SGHVS and CDR2 FQNEAQ. Deletions cut 3 bases from V and 1 base from J, with 12 bases between. There are 15 residues in the CDR3. CDR3 coding DNA: TGTGCCAGCAGCTTTATCCGCGGGGGGAACACTGAAGCTTTCTTT. It yields the protein CASSFIRGGNTEAFF.

This chain connects TRBV28 to TRBJ2-3; 10 bases are a match to TRBD2. With 8 bases clipped from V and 3 bases from J, the junction kept 8 bases outside the gene matches. The CDR3 loop spans 15 amino acids. Germline V CDR1 and CDR2: MDHEN, SYDVKM. The chain's CDR3 is CASGTLAGGTDTQYF. In nucleotides, the CDR3 is TGTGCCAGCGGTACCTTAGCGGGAGGTACAGATACGCAGTATTTT.

The chain joins TRBV5-1 to TRBJ2-2, with a tentative D call TRBD1 (5 bases). Deletions cut 5 bases from V and 3 bases from J, with 8 bases between. Germline V gene lookup returns CDR1 SGHRS and CDR2 YFSETQ. There are 13 residues in the CDR3. The CDR3: CASRSQDTGELFF. CDR3 coding DNA: TGCGCCAGCAGGTCACAGGACACCGGGGAGCTGTTTTTT.